This T cell receptor beta chain comes out of a study of blood T cell repertoires in COVID-19. In the study overall: The United States, Italy and Spain supplied acute and convalescent COVID-19 samples. From T cells, B-cell-depleted T cells, or PBMCs came the material, which was cDNA or gDNA.

CDR3 length: 15 residues. Germline assignment: CDR1 MNHNY and CDR2 SVGAGI (reference sequence). J lost 0 bases, V lost 9 bases, and 8 bases had no gene match. Authors' processing steps: How many nucleated cells were present was estimated from reference gene primer amplification. Measured with immunoSEQ multiplex PCR; TCRdb has only the in-frame clones, and not every one. V and J calls plus clone size are reproduced from that table; the DNA served to infer D and trimming. Of 150,000 to 200,000 clones in the sample, 80% to 90% were seen once. V gene TRBV6-6 combines with J gene TRBJ1-5, with 7 bases fitting TRBD1. This TCR came from a man in his sixties with acute or convalescent COVID-19. Sequenced material: peripheral blood. CDR3 sequence: CASGGTVYSNQPQHF. For the CDR3, the DNA is TGTGCCAGTGGGGGGACAGTTTATAGCAATCAGCCCCAGCATTTT.